This TCR beta chain was recovered during a study of beta chain features in type 1 diabetes. Overall study results and limits: In every one of the four CD4+ subsets, TCRB CDR3s were moderately but significantly shorter in Type 1 diabetes patients. Insertion counts at VDJ junctions were lower in type 1 diabetes patients, who also showed more deletions there.

Cell sorting via CD45RO/CCR7/CD25/CD127/CD95/CD27 was performed to obtain CD4+ naive, central memory, regulatory and stem cell-like memory cells. Expressed TCRB transcripts got sequenced, as all isolated RNA was reverse transcribed. Using immunoSEQ multiplex PCR, the repertoire was profiled, and TCRdb retains in-frame clones only, with some absent. The sample comprises hundreds of thousands of clones, about 13% of which are singletons, and 0.017% rests with the top ten. A note on this clone: Its antigen is not identified.

The sequenced sample was naive CD4+ T cells from blood. This receptor was identified in a man aged 30 to 39 with type 1 diabetes.

CDR3 sequence: CASSLGQGVFNEQFF. The CDR3, as DNA: TGCGCCAGCAGCTTGGGGCAGGGGGTTTTCAATGAGCAGTTCTTC. The chain couples TRBV5-1 to TRBJ2-1; 7 nucleotides align to TRBD1. The CDR3 contains 15 residues. V shed 0 bases and J 6 bases; nucleotides not matched to a gene: 6. CDR1 and CDR2 (germline): SGHRS, YFSETQ. Based on the CDR3 plus reference TRBV5-1 and TRBJ2-1, the full variable domain is KAGVTQTPRYLIKTRGQQVTLSCSPISGHRSVSWYQQTPGQGLQFLFEYFSETQRNKGNFPGRFSGRQFSNSRSEMNVSTLELGDSALYLCASSLGQGVFNEQFFGPGTRLTVL.